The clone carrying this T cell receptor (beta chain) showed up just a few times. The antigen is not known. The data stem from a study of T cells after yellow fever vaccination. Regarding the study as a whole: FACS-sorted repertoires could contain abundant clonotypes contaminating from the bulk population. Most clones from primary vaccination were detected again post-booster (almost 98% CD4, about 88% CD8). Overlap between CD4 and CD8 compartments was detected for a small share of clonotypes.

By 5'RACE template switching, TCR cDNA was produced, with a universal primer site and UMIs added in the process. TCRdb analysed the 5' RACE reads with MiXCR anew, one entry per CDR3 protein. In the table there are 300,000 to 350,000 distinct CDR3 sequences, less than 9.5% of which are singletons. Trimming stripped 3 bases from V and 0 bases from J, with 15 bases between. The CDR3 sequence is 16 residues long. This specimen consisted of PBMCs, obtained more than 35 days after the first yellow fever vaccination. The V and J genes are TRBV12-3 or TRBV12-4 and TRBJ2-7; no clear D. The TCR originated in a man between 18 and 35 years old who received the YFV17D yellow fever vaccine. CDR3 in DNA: TGTGCCAGCAGTTTGACCCCTTCACCGGCCTCCTACGAGCAGTACTTC. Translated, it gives CASSLTPSPASYEQYF.